These 20 T cell receptor beta chains were sequenced from one sample in a study of beta chain features in type 1 diabetes. Expressed TCRB transcripts were sequenced, since all the RNA that had been isolated was reverse transcribed. Profiling relied on immunoSEQ multiplex PCR, and the TCRdb table lists in-frame clones only, not all of them. The table lists 15,000 to 20,000 clones, 45% to 55% of them singletons. Sequencing input: stem cell memory CD4+ T cells from blood. These receptors were obtained from a woman between 18 and 29 years old in good health.

The chain employs TRBV9 and TRBJ2-3, with 7 bases lining up with TRBD2. The CDR3 extends over 16 amino acids. CDR1 SGDLS and CDR2 YYNGEE come from the germline V gene. The ends lost 3 bases at V and 5 bases at J; junction bases unmatched: 12. The chain's CDR3 is CASSGPAGTTRDTQYF. As DNA, the CDR3 is TGTGCCAGCAGCGGACCCGCCGGGACTACCCGAGATACGCAGTATTTT.

The chain is built from TRBV4-2 and TRBJ1-1; TRBD1 matches at 10 bases. The CDR3 totals 15 residues. The J segment lost 8 bases and the V segment lost 4 bases, leaving 10 bases of the junction unmatched. Germline V gene data show CDR1 as LGHNA and CDR2 as YNFKEQ. This chain's CDR3 is CASSRRDRGGGEAFF. In DNA form, the CDR3 reads TGTGCCAGCAGCCGCCGGGACAGGGGAGGGGGGGAAGCTTTCTTT.

This sequence joins TRBV19 and TRBJ2-7; maybe TRBD1 (6 bases). This CDR3 contains 14 residues. V shed 4 bases and J shed 1 base, with 11 bases lying between them. Germline CDR1 and CDR2: LNHDA and SQIVND (reference sequence). This CDR3 is CASSRDTVSYEQYF. The CDR3 bases are TGTGCCAGTAGTAGGGACACCGTTTCCTACGAGCAGTACTTC.

This clone was detected only a few times. The chain combines TRBV19 with TRBJ1-4, with a possible D match to TRBD1 (5 bases). The CDR3 is 14 amino acids. V was trimmed by 5 bases and J by 6 bases, leaving 13 bases between them. Germline CDR1 reads LNHDA; CDR2 reads SQIVND (reference sequence). CDR3 sequence reads: CASSRGTQDEKLFF. The CDR3 DNA is TGTGCCAGTAGTCGCGGGACTCAGGATGAAAAACTGTTTTTT.

This clone was counted a few times. V usage is TRBV14 and J usage is TRBJ1-2; the D is unclear. This CDR3 spans 12 amino acids. Germline V gives CDR1 SGHDN, CDR2 FVKESK. The germline V and J ends were trimmed by 1 base and 4 bases, with 4 bases remaining between them. CDR3 protein: CASSQASYGYTF. The CDR3 DNA sequence: TGTGCCAGCAGCCAAGCCTCCTATGGCTACACCTTC.

Only a few counts were recorded for this clone. The V and J genes are TRBV7-9 and TRBJ2-5; D gene ambiguous. V was cut by 5 bases and J by 5 bases, with 12 bases left in between. Germline CDR1 reads SEHNR; CDR2 reads FQNEAQ (reference sequence). This CDR3 has 13 residues. In DNA form, the CDR3 reads TGTGCCAGCAGCCGAGGTGGTGGGGAGACCCAGTACTTC. Its protein product is CASSRGGGETQYF. The variable domain in full, completed from reference TRBV7-9 and TRBJ2-5, reads DTGVSQNPRHKITKRGQNVTFRCDPISEHNRLYWYRQTLGQGPEFLTYFQNEAQLEKSRLLSDRFSAERPKGSFSTLEIQRTEQGDSAMYLCASSRGGGETQYFGPGTRLLVL.

This clone was counted a few times. J is TRBJ1-2 and V is TRBV25-1; D not certain. V lost 3 bases to trimming and J lost 7 bases, with 9 bases between them. The CDR3 sequence is 12 residues long. Germline V CDR1 and CDR2: MGHDK, SYGVNS. CDR3 DNA: TGTGCCAGCAGTGATCGGGGATCTGGCTACACCTTC. Residues: CASSDRGSGYTF.

The V gene is TRBV6-6, the J gene TRBJ2-1; D is perhaps TRBD2 (5 bases). The CDR3 covers 15 residues. The germline V and J ends were trimmed by 2 bases and 1 base, with 9 bases remaining between them. Per germline, CDR1 MNHNY and CDR2 SVGAGI (reference sequence). The CDR3 coding sequence is TGTGCCAGCAGTTACGGCGGGCCTTCCTACAATGAGCAGTTCTTC. This sequence encodes CASSYGGPSYNEQFF.

The V call is TRBV9, the J call TRBJ2-2; D gene ambiguous. Germline V gives CDR1 SGDLS, CDR2 YYNGEE. Trimming left V 4 bases short and J 5 bases short, with 9 bases between. The CDR3 has 13 residues. For the CDR3, the DNA is TGTGCCAGCAGCCCCGCGAGAACCGGGGAGCTGTTTTTT. This sequence encodes CASSPARTGELFF.

The chain employs TRBV7-2 and TRBJ2-7; TRBD1 might be the D (6 bases). Germline CDR1 is SGHTA and CDR2 is FQGNSA. Deletions cut 1 base from V and 5 bases from J, with 12 bases between. The CDR3 runs 14 residues. As DNA, the CDR3 is TGTGCCAGCAGCTTAGATGGGGGCAACCACGAGCAGTACTTC. This gives the protein CASSLDGGNHEQYF.

This clone was observed a few times. V and J are TRBV7-9 and TRBJ2-6; possible D gene TRBD2, 6 bases. Germline lookup yields CDR1 SEHNR and CDR2 FQNEAQ (reference sequence). The CDR3 is 17 residues long. V dropped 6 bases and J dropped 4 bases, with 19 bases sitting between them. Here the CDR3 reads CASRIAGTPSGANVLTF. The CDR3 coding sequence is TGTGCCAGCAGAATTGCCGGGACTCCATCCGGGGCCAACGTCCTGACTTTC.

The genes are TRBV18 and TRBJ2-1; 9 nucleotides match TRBD1. This CDR3 is built from 16 residues. The J segment lost 0 bases and the V segment lost 6 bases, leaving 6 bases of the junction unmatched. Germline assignment: CDR1 KGHSH and CDR2 LQKENI. The CDR3 sequence is CASSPTTGGSYNEQFF. As DNA, the CDR3 is TGTGCCAGCTCCCCCACGACAGGGGGCTCCTACAATGAGCAGTTCTTC.

The rearrangement uses TRBV7-6 and TRBJ2-3; no clear D. The CDR3 covers 14 residues. From germline, CDR1 is SGHVS and CDR2 FNYEAQ. V was cut by 1 base and J by 4 bases, with 9 bases left in between. The DNA for the CDR3 is TGTGCCAGCAGCTTAGTGTCCCGGTCAGATACGCAGTATTTT. This codes for CASSLVSRSDTQYF.

The V call is TRBV29-1, the J call TRBJ2-5, with D possibly being TRBD1 or TRBD2 (6 bases each). CDR1 and CDR2 from the germline V gene are SQVTM and ANQGSEA. The CDR3 sequence is 12 residues long. Deletions cut 6 bases from V and 4 bases from J, with 12 bases between. Written as DNA, the CDR3 is TGCAGCGTGGAACAGGGAGGAGAGACCCAGTACTTC. Its translation is CSVEQGGETQYF.

This clone was counted between two and nine times. V usage is TRBV7-2 and J usage is TRBJ2-1; D might be TRBD2 (6 bases). The V end was cut by 4 bases, the J end by 2 bases, with 18 bases between. CDR1 SGHTA and CDR2 FQGNSA come from the germline V gene. The length of the CDR3 is 17 residues. The CDR3 loop is CASSSQTGRGPYNEQFF. CDR3 nucleotides: TGTGCCAGCAGCTCCCAGACGGGGCGGGGCCCCTACAATGAGCAGTTCTTC.

In DNA form, the CDR3 reads TGTGCCAGCAGCTCTCGGGGGGGGTCCTACAATGAGCAGTTCTTC. This translates into CASSSRGGSYNEQFF. The genes are TRBV5-4 and TRBJ2-1; the match to TRBD2 covers 8 bases. The CDR3 has 15 amino acids. Germline V gene sequence: CDR1 SGHNT, CDR2 YYREEE (reference sequence). Trimming removed 3 bases from V and 1 base from J; junction bases left unmatched: 3.

V and J are TRBV2 and TRBJ1-6, with 7 positions matching TRBD1. The CDR3 is 16 amino acids. The trim removed 3 bases at V and 5 bases at J, leaving 7 bases unmatched. Per the germline V gene, CDR1 is SNHLY and CDR2 is FYNNEI. CDR3 protein: CASSDPGQIDNSPLHF. CDR3 DNA: TGTGCCAGCAGTGACCCGGGACAGATAGATAATTCACCCCTCCACTTT.

This clone was seen more than once but under ten times. The rearrangement joins TRBV30 to TRBJ2-1; D may be TRBD2 (6 bases). Trimming shortened V by 0 bases and J by 5 bases, and 17 bases separated the two germline ends. Germline V gene lookup returns CDR1 GTSNPN and CDR2 SVGIG (reference sequence). The CDR3 spans 16 residues. Here the CDR3 reads CAWSVPLGAGHNEQFF. CDR3 nucleotides: TGTGCCTGGAGTGTACCCTTAGGTGCGGGGCACAATGAGCAGTTCTTC.

This clone is a singleton in its sample. V is TRBV5-1 and J is TRBJ2-1; unclear D gene. This CDR3 is 16 amino acids long. Germline CDR1 SGHRS, CDR2 YFSETQ. V lost 4 bases, J lost 0 bases, and 14 bases lay in between. The CDR3 bases are TGCGCCAGCAGCCCGGTGTTGAGAAGCTCCTACAATGAGCAGTTCTTC. Protein sequence: CASSPVLRSSYNEQFF. Together with reference TRBV5-1 and TRBJ2-1, the CDR3 gives the full variable domain: KAGVTQTPRYLIKTRGQQVTLSCSPISGHRSVSWYQQTPGQGLQFLFEYFSETQRNKGNFPGRFSGRQFSNSRSEMNVSTLELGDSALYLCASSPVLRSSYNEQFFGPGTRLTVL.

The chain employs TRBV5-4 and TRBJ2-1; a weak D match, TRBD1 (5 bases). Trimming left V 0 bases short and J 5 bases short, with 15 bases between. The CDR3 is 16 amino acids. CDR1 SGHNT and CDR2 YYREEE come from the germline V gene (reference sequence). DNA for the CDR3: TGTGCCAGCAGCTTGGGTAGGCAGGGAAACAACAATGAGCAGTTCTTC. It encodes CASSLGRQGNNNEQFF.